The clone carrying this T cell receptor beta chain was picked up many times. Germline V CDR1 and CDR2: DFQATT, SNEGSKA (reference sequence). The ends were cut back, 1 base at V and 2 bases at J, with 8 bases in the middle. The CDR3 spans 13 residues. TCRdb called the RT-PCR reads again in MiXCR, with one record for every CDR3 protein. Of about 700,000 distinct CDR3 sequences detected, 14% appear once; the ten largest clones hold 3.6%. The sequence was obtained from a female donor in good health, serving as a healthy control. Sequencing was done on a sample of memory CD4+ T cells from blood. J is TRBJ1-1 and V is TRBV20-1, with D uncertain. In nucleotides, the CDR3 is TGCAGTGCTAGAGGAAACAGCAACACTGAAGCTTTCTTT. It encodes CSARGNSNTEAFF.